This record covers a single T cell receptor (beta chain). The data were obtained in a study of blood T cell repertoires in COVID-19. In the study overall: Samples came from the United States, Italy and Spain, spanning acute and convalescent COVID-19.

Original handling: Using reference gene primer amplification, nucleated cell counts were estimated. Using immunoSEQ multiplex PCR, the repertoire was profiled, and TCRdb retains in-frame clones only, with some absent. The DNA gave D and trimming, while V, J and clone size come from that table. The repertoire has roughly 260,000 clones, around nine tenths of them found once; the top ten carry under 3%. Germline V CDR1 and CDR2: SEHNR, FQNEAQ (reference sequence). V shed 1 base and J shed 0 bases, with 12 bases lying between them. The CDR3 spans 16 residues. V gene TRBV7-9 combines with J gene TRBJ1-2; D not certain. This TCR derives from a woman aged 18-29 years who had recovered from COVID-19. Sequenced material: PBMCs or T cells enriched from blood (not recorded which). The CDR3 bases are TGTGCCAGCAGCTTAGACCCCTCCGGAGCTAACTATGGCTACACCTTC. It codes for CASSLDPSGANYGYTF.